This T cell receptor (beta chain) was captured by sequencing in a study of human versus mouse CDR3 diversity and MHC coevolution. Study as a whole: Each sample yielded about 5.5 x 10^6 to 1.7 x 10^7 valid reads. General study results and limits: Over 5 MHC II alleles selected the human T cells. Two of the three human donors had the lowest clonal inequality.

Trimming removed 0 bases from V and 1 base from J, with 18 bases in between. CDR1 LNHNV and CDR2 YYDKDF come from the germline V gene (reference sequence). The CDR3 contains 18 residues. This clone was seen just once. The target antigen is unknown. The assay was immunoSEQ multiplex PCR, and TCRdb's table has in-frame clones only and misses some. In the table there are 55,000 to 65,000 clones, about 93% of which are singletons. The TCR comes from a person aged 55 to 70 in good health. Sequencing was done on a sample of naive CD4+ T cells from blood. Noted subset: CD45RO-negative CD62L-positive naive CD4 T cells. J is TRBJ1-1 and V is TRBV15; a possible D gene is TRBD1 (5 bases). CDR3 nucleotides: TGTGCCACCAGCAGAGATGTAGTTGTGGGGGGGAGGAACACTGAAGCTTTCTTT. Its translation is CATSRDVVVGGRNTEAFF.